This T cell receptor (beta chain) emerged from a study of blood T cell repertoires in COVID-19. Study details: Samples came from the United States, Italy and Spain, spanning acute and convalescent COVID-19. T cells, B-cell-depleted T cells, or PBMCs provided the cDNA or gDNA that served as material.

Germline CDR1 reads KGHSH; CDR2 reads LQKENI. The V and J ends lost 0 bases and 2 bases respectively, with 19 bases between them. The CDR3 has 18 amino acids. Authors' analysis steps: Amplified reference gene primers provided the basis for estimating nucleated cell counts. TCRdb's copy holds only in-frame clones and misses some; the assay was immunoSEQ multiplex PCR. D and trimming were read from the DNA, whereas the V and J calls and clone size are those reported in that table. The table includes roughly 76,000 clones, more than 85% detected once. The receptor's source is a woman aged 60-70 years with active COVID-19. Sequencing used peripheral blood. The J gene is TRBJ1-1, the V gene TRBV18, with D perhaps matching TRBD1 (6 bases). The CDR3 nucleotides are TGTGCCAGCTCACCACCTCGCCGGACAGAGATATTTAACACTGAAGCTTTCTTT. Translation gives CASSPPRRTEIFNTEAFF.